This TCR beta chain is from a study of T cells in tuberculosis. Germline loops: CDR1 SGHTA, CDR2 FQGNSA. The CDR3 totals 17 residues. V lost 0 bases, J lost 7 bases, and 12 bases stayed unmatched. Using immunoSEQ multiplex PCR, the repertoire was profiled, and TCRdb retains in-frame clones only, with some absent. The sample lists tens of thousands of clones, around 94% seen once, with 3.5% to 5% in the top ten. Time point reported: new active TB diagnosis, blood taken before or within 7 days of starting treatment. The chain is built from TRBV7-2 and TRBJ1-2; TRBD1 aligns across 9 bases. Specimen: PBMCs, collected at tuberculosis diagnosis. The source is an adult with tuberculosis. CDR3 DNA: TGTGCCAGCAGCTTAGCCCGTCCGGGACAGGGCCAGAGTGGCTACACCTTC. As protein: CASSLARPGQGQSGYTF.